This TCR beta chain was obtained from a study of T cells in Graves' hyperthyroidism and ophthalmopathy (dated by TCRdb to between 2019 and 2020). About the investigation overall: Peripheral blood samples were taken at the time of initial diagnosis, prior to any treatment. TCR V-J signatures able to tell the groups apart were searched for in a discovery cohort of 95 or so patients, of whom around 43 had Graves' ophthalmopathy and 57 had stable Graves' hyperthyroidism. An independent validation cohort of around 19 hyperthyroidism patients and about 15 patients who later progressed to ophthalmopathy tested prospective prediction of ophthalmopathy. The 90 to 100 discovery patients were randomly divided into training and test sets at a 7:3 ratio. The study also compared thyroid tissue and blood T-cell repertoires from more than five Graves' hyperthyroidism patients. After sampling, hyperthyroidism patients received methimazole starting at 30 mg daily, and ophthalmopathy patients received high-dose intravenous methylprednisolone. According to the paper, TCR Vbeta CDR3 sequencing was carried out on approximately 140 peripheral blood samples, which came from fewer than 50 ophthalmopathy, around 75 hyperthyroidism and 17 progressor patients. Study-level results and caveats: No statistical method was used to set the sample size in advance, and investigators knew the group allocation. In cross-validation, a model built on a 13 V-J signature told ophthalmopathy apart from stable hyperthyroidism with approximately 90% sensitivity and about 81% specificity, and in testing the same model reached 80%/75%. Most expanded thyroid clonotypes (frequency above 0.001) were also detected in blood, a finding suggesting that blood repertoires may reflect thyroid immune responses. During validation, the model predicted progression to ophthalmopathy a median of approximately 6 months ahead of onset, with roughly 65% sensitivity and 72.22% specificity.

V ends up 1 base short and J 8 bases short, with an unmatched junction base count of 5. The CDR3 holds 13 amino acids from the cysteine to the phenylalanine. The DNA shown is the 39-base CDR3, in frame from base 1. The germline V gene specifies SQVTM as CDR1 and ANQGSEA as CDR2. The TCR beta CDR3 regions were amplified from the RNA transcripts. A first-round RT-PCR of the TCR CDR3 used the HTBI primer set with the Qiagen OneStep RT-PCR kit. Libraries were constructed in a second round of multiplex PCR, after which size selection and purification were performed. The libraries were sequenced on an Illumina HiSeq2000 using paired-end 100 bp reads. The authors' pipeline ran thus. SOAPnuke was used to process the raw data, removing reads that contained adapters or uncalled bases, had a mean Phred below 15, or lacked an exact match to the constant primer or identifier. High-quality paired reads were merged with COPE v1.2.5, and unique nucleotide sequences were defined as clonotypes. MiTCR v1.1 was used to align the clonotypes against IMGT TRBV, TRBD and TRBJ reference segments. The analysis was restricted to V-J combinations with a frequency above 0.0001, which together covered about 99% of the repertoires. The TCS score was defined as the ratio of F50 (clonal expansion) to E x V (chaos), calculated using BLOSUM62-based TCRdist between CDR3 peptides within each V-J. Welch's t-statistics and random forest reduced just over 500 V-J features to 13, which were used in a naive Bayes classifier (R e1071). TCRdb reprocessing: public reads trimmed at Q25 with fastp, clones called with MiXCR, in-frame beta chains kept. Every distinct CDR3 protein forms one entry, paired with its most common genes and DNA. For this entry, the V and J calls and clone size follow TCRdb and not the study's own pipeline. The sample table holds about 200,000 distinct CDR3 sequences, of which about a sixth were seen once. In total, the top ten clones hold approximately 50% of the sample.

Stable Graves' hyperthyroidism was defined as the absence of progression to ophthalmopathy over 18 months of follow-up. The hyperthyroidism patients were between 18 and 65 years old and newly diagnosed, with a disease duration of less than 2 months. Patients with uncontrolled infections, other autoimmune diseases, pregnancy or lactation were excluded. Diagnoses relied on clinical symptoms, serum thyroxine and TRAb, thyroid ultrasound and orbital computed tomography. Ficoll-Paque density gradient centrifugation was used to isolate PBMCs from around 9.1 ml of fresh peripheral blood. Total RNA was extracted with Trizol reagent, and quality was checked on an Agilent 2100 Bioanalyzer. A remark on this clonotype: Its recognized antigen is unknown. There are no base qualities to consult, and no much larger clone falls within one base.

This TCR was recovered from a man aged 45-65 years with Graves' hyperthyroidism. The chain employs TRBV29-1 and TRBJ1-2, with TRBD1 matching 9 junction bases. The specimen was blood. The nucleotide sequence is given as TGCAGCGTTGAAGGGACAGGGGCGGACGGCTACACCTTC. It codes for CSVEGTGADGYTF.